The rows below give T cell receptor beta chains drawn from one sample of a study of cytomegalovirus exposure and HLA in healthy donors. TCRdb's copy holds only in-frame clones and misses some; the assay was immunoSEQ multiplex PCR. The sample gives 90,000 to 120,000 clones, more than 65% of which show up once; around 2% is in the top ten. Specimen: PBMCs. Receptor source: a man aged 30 to 39 in good health and CMV-seronegative. Both conserved end residues are part of each CDR3. D genes are given only for firm matches. Size tells how often a clone was seen (once, few, many) or the class of an expanded clone, and some rows leave it out.

TRBV7-8,.,TRBD1,TRBJ1-1,TGTGCCAGCAGCCAAAAGGGTGGGACAGGGGGCACTGAAGCTTTCTTT,CASSQKGGTGGTEAFF
TRBV6-1,few,TRBD2,TRBJ2-4,TGTGCCAGCAGTGAAGCTGAGCGGGAGTTAAAAATTCAGTACTTC,CASSEAERELKIQYF
TRBV30,.,TRBD1,TRBJ1-1,TGTGCCTGGGAGCGGGGACAGGGACCGATTGAAGCTTTCTTT,CAWERGQGPIEAFF
TRBV9,.,.,TRBJ1-3,TGTGCCAGCAGCACACCTGGAAACACCATATATTTT,CASSTPGNTIYF
TRBV7-2,.,.,TRBJ2-7,TGTGCCAGCAGCAAGGGGGGCGGGGGCCTCTACGAGCAGTACTTC,CASSKGGGGLYEQYF
TRBV19,.,.,TRBJ2-1,TGTGCCAGTGAGGGGGGGGACTACCTATACAATGAGCAGTTCTTC,CASEGGDYLYNEQFF
TRBV5-4,.,.,TRBJ1-2,TGTGCCAGCAGCTTGGAACAGGGAAGGACCTATGGCTACACCTTC,CASSLEQGRTYGYTF
TRBV15,.,TRBD2,TRBJ2-5,TGTGCCACCAGCAGTAGCGGGCCAATTCAATACCAAGAGACCCAGTACTTC,CATSSSGPIQYQETQYF
TRBV2,.,.,TRBJ2-1,TGTGCCAGCAGTGAACACAGCCTTGGAAATGAGCAGTTCTTC,CASSEHSLGNEQFF
TRBV30,.,TRBD2,TRBJ2-3,TGTGCCTGGGCTCTGGGAGGGGACACAGATACGCAGTATTTT,CAWALGGDTDTQYF
TRBV18,.,.,TRBJ2-7,TGTGCCAGCTCACCAACTACGAACTACGAGCAGTACTTC,CASSPTTNYEQYF
TRBV13,.,TRBD1,TRBJ2-7,TGTGCCAGCAGTCCAGTCTCCGGGACAGGGGGATACGAGCAGTACTTC,CASSPVSGTGGYEQYF
TRBV7-3,.,.,TRBJ2-1,TGTGCCAGCAGCTTTCTACCTAACAATGAGCAGTTCTTC,CASSFLPNNEQFF
TRBV6-5,.,TRBD1,TRBJ1-5,TGTGCCAGCAGTTCCACCGGACAGGGACGTAATCAGCCCCAGCATTTT,CASSSTGQGRNQPQHF
TRBV13,.,TRBD2,TRBJ2-1,TGTGCCAGCAGCAGCGGGACTCGGGCATACAATGAGCAGTTCTTC,CASSSGTRAYNEQFF
TRBV6-1,.,.,TRBJ1-2,TGTGCCAGCACCCAAGGGGTTCCCTATAATGGCTACACCTTC,CASTQGVPYNGYTF
TRBV19,.,TRBD2,TRBJ2-1,TGTGCCAGTAGTATAGGGGGAGGGGACCTCCATGAGCAGTTCTTC,CASSIGGGDLHEQFF
TRBV5-1,.,.,TRBJ2-7,TGCGCCAGCAGCCCGGGACTGCAATCCGAGCAGTACTTC,CASSPGLQSEQYF
TRBV4-1,.,.,TRBJ2-5,TGCGCCAGCAGCCAGGAACTAGGCCTAAGAGAGACCCAGTACTTC,CASSQELGLRETQYF
TRBV5-1,.,TRBD2,TRBJ2-5,TGCGCCAGCAGCTTGACAGGGGGTCTAGCGGGAGAAGAGACCCAGTACTTC,CASSLTGGLAGEETQYF
TRBV19,.,TRBD1,TRBJ1-1,TGTGCCAGTAGAATGGACAGGTGGGGGAACACTGAAGCTTTCTTT,CASRMDRWGNTEAFF
TRBV6-7,.,.,TRBJ1-3,TGTGCCAGCAGCCTGGGACACCCTGGAAACACCATATATTTT,CASSLGHPGNTIYF
TRBV5-8,.,.,TRBJ2-7,TGTGCCAGCAGCTGGGGACTTTCCTACGAGCAGTACTTC,CASSWGLSYEQYF
TRBV29-1,.,.,TRBJ2-1,TGCAGCGTTGCGGGTAGGAGCTCCTACAATGAGCAGTTCTTC,CSVAGRSSYNEQFF
TRBV11-3,.,.,TRBJ2-1,TGTGCCAGCAGCTTAGAACCAGCGGGTCACAATGAGCAGTTCTTC,CASSLEPAGHNEQFF
TRBV5-1,once,TRBD1,TRBJ2-2,TGCGCCAGCAGCTCCTCCGGGACAGTGACCGGGGAGCTGTTTTTT,CASSSSGTVTGELFF
TRBV7-2,.,.,TRBJ2-7,TGTGCCAGCAGCATCGGGGGGCTCGAGCAGTACTTC,CASSIGGLEQYF
TRBV29-1,.,.,TRBJ1-1,TGCAGCGCGGTCGGGGGGTTGAACACTGAAGCTTTCTTT,CSAVGGLNTEAFF
TRBV29-1,.,.,TRBJ2-1,TGCAGCGTTGAAGGCCTAGCGCAGACCTACAATGAGCAGTTCTTC,CSVEGLAQTYNEQFF
TRBV28,.,.,TRBJ1-5,TGTGCCAGCATAACGGTCTTCGATAGCAATCAGCCCCAGCATTTT,CASITVFDSNQPQHF
TRBV6-5,.,.,TRBJ2-5,TGTGCCAGCAGCCCCAGCGGGCCACAAGAGACCCAGTACTTC,CASSPSGPQETQYF
TRBV2,.,.,TRBJ2-5,TGTGCCAGCTGGGGGGACCAAGAGACCCAGTACTTC,CASWGDQETQYF
TRBV11-2,.,TRBD1,TRBJ1-4,TGTGCCAGCAGCCGGGGACAGCTTGCAACTAATGAAAAACTGTTTTTT,CASSRGQLATNEKLFF
TRBV5-4,few,.,TRBJ2-5,TGTGCCAGCAGCGCTGGACAGTTACAAGAGACCCAGTACTTC,CASSAGQLQETQYF
TRBV30,.,TRBD2,TRBJ2-3,TGTGCCTGGACCGACCCCAGAGCGGGGGGGCGTTTCGATACGCAGTATTTT,CAWTDPRAGGRFDTQYF
TRBV7-2,.,TRBD2,TRBJ2-7,TGTGCCAGCAGCTTAGGGCTAGCGGGAGTAAGGGGCGAGCAGTACTTC,CASSLGLAGVRGEQYF
TRBV6-1,.,.,TRBJ2-7,TGTGCCAGCAGCGGGAGCCTCATTTTCTACGAGCAGTACTTC,CASSGSLIFYEQYF